These 18 T cell receptor beta chains share one sample of origin, sequenced in a study of cytomegalovirus exposure and HLA in healthy donors. The PCR ran on 60 Vbeta and 13 Jbeta primers. Repertoires were generated with immunoSEQ multiplex PCR, while TCRdb's copy carries only in-frame clones and drops some. This table has 160,000 or so clones, about 86% appearing once. The sequenced sample consisted of PBMCs. These receptors all stem from a woman aged 18-30 years in good health and CMV-seronegative.

The chain carries TRBV19 and TRBJ1-2; TRBD1 aligns across 9 bases. V was clipped by 5 bases and J by 4 bases; unmatched bases: 17. Germline CDR1 is LNHDA and CDR2 is SQIVND (reference sequence). The CDR3 runs to 18 residues. The chain's CDR3 is CASSGRWVFGQGSYGYTF. The CDR3 DNA follows: TGTGCCAGTAGTGGCCGCTGGGTCTTTGGACAGGGGAGCTATGGCTACACCTTC. Full variable domain (rest looked up from reference TRBV19 and TRBJ1-2): DGGITQSPKYLFRKEGQNVTLSCEQNLNHDAMYWYRQDPGQGLRLIYYSQIVNDFQKGDIAEGYSVSREKKESFPLTVTSAQKNPTAFYLCASSGRWVFGQGSYGYTFGSGTRLTVV.

V gene TRBV27 combines with J gene TRBJ1-1; 7 bases fit TRBD1. The CDR3 has 14 residues. Looked up from germline, CDR1 is MNHEY and CDR2 is SMNVEV (reference sequence). V was clipped by 4 bases and J by 2 bases; unmatched bases: 4. The DNA of the CDR3 is TGTGCCAGCAGTTCCGGACAGGTAAACACTGAAGCTTTCTTT. Protein sequence: CASSSGQVNTEAFF.

J is TRBJ1-5 and V is TRBV6-1; D not resolved. V lost 8 bases and J lost 3, with 11 bases in between. The germline V gene encodes CDR1 MNHNS and CDR2 SASEGT. This CDR3 has 13 residues. The CDR3 reads CASLAWTNQPQHF. The CDR3 DNA reads TGTGCCAGCCTAGCGTGGACCAATCAGCCCCAGCATTTT.

The chain carries TRBV23-1 and TRBJ1-2, with 8 bases lining up with TRBD1. Being an ORF, TRBV23-1 has a function that is uncertain. Trimming cost V 6 bases and J 2 bases; bases outside gene matches: 11. There are 16 residues in the CDR3. The CDR3 here is CASSLSHRDRNYGYTF. The CDR3 DNA reads as TGCGCCAGCAGCTTAAGCCACCGGGACAGGAACTATGGCTACACCTTC.

This chain links TRBV19 with TRBJ1-3; maybe TRBD1 (6 bases). V lost 4 bases to trimming and J lost 8 bases, with 21 bases between them. The CDR3 has 16 residues. Germline-derived CDR1 and CDR2 are LNHDA and SQIVND (reference sequence). DNA for the CDR3: TGTGCCAGTAGTAACCCCTCCAGGGGAGTGGTGGACACCATATATTTT. It codes for CASSNPSRGVVDTIYF.

The chain joins TRBV6-1 to TRBJ2-1; 11 positions agree with TRBD2. The CDR3 extends over 15 amino acids. Germline trimming cut 2 bases from V and 15 bases from J; bases unmatched to any gene: 12. The germline CDR1 and CDR2 sequences are MNHNS and SASEGT. In DNA, the CDR3 is TGTGCCAGCAGTGAACTAGCGGGGGGCGGAACCGTAAGGTTCTTC. As protein: CASSELAGGGTVRFF.

V and J are TRBV6-6 and TRBJ2-1, with 9 bases that match TRBD1. Per the germline V gene, CDR1 is MNHNY and CDR2 is SVGAGI (reference sequence). CDR3 length: 14 amino acids. V shed 4 bases, J shed 6 bases, and the junction held 4 bases outside the gene matches. CDR3 residues: CASSSTDRGNEQFF. The CDR3 DNA follows: TGTGCCAGCAGTTCTACGGACAGGGGCAATGAGCAGTTCTTC.

This chain links TRBV19 with TRBJ1-2, with TRBD1 identical over 10 bases. CDR3 length equals 15 residues. The V gene's germline CDR1 is LNHDA and CDR2 SQIVND (reference sequence). V gave up 8 bases and J gave up 8 bases; unmatched junction bases: 14. The CDR3 here is CASRNWGQGFGGYTF. CDR3 sequence (DNA): TGTGCCAGTCGCAACTGGGGACAGGGGTTTGGGGGCTACACCTTC.

The chain joins TRBV7-9 to TRBJ1-5; a possible D gene is TRBD1 (5 bases). Germline loops: CDR1 SEHNR, CDR2 FQNEAQ (reference sequence). This CDR3 has 14 amino acids. Trimming pared 8 bases from V and 2 bases from J, leaving 13 bases between. CDR3 sequence reads: CASSTGGGNQPQHF. CDR3 coding DNA: TGTGCCAGCTCCACGGGGGGTGGCAATCAGCCCCAGCATTTT.

This clone was recorded a few times. The rearrangement links TRBV6-1 to TRBJ1-1; 7 bases match TRBD1. Trimming at V came to 8 bases and at J to 1 base, leaving 4 bases not matched to a gene. The CDR3 runs to 13 residues. The germline CDR1 and CDR2 sequences are MNHNS and SASEGT. The CDR3: CASCRTGNTEAFF. The CDR3 DNA sequence: TGTGCCAGCTGCCGGACAGGGAACACTGAAGCTTTCTTT.

The chain has TRBV27 and TRBJ2-5; TRBD2 might be the D (7 bases). Trimming took off 3 bases at V and 5 bases at J, with 13 bases between the two ends. This CDR3 is built from 14 residues. Germline V gene data show CDR1 as MNHEY and CDR2 as SMNVEV (reference sequence). The CDR3 DNA is TGTGCCAGCAGTTTGGCAGGGGAGGGGGAGACCCAGTACTTC. Residues: CASSLAGEGETQYF.

The CDR3, as DNA: TGTGCCAGCTCACCGGACAGGGGAGGTTGGCAAGAGACCCAGTACTTC. Residues: CASSPDRGGWQETQYF. The chain uses TRBV18 and TRBJ2-5; TRBD1 matches at 9 bases. The J segment lost 2 bases and the V segment lost 3 bases, leaving 7 bases of the junction unmatched. Germline loops: CDR1 KGHSH, CDR2 LQKENI. This CDR3 is 16 amino acids long.

The CDR3 loop reads CASSYSQETQYF. The CDR3 DNA follows: TGCGCCAGCAGCTACTCCCAAGAGACCCAGTACTTC. This rearrangement joins TRBV5-1 to TRBJ2-5; D remains ambiguous. Germline loops: CDR1 SGHRS, CDR2 YFSETQ. This CDR3 has 12 amino acids. Trimming pared 3 bases from V and 1 base from J, leaving 4 bases between. The full variable domain, its missing parts supplied by reference TRBV5-1 and TRBJ2-5, is KAGVTQTPRYLIKTRGQQVTLSCSPISGHRSVSWYQQTPGQGLQFLFEYFSETQRNKGNFPGRFSGRQFSNSRSEMNVSTLELGDSALYLCASSYSQETQYFGPGTRLLVL.

The chain has TRBV27 and TRBJ2-5; TRBD2 matches at 13 bases. Unmatched junction bases numbered 10, after V lost 6 bases and J lost 6 bases. The CDR3 is 16 amino acids. Germline V gives CDR1 MNHEY, CDR2 SMNVEV (reference sequence). The CDR3: CASSSRLAGGGKTQYF. The CDR3 nucleotides read TGTGCCAGCAGCTCCAGACTAGCGGGAGGAGGGAAGACCCAGTACTTC.

The rearrangement links TRBV6-5 to TRBJ1-1; 9 nucleotides agree with TRBD1. The V gene end was trimmed by 2 bases and the J gene end by 10 bases; junction bases not matched to a gene: 5. The CDR3 extends over 13 amino acids. CDR1 is MNHEY and CDR2 is SVGAGI in the germline V gene. The CDR3 here is CASSYRQGEGAFF. CDR3 DNA: TGTGCCAGCAGTTACAGACAGGGGGAGGGAGCTTTCTTT.

The sample holds a few counts of this clone. The chain links TRBV7-9 to TRBJ2-6, with 11 bases lining up with TRBD1. The CDR3 loop spans 16 amino acids. V shed 9 bases and J 4 bases; nucleotides not matched to a gene: 8. CDR1 and CDR2 (germline): SEHNR, FQNEAQ (reference sequence). In nucleotides, the CDR3 is TGTGCCAGTCTCTGGACAGGGGGCTCCGGGGCCAACGTCCTGACTTTC. Protein product: CASLWTGGSGANVLTF.

CDR3 protein: CASSPLPTGGQNIQYF. CDR3 in DNA: TGTGCCAGCTCACCTCTCCCGACAGGGGGCCAAAACATTCAGTACTTC. The rearrangement links TRBV18 to TRBJ2-4; 10 bases are shared with TRBD1. After removal of 3 bases from V and 5 bases from J, the junction contained 7 bases not matched to a gene. CDR3 length: 16 residues. Germline V gene data show CDR1 as KGHSH and CDR2 as LQKENI. The full variable domain, in which reference TRBV18 and TRBJ2-4 provide the parts outside the CDR3, is NAGVMQNPRHLVRRRGQEARLRCSPMKGHSHVYWYRQLPEEGLKFMVYLQKENIIDESGMPKERFSAEFPKEGPSILRIQQVVRGDSAAYFCASSPLPTGGQNIQYFGAGTRLSVL.

Sample share makes this clone medium-sized. The V and J genes are TRBV6-4 and TRBJ2-3; 10 bases are a match to TRBD2. Losses at the gene ends were 4 bases for V and 2 bases for J; bases not matched to a gene: 3. The CDR3 consists of 15 residues. The germline V gene encodes CDR1 MRHNA and CDR2 SNTAGT. DNA of the CDR3: TGTGCCAGCAGTGCGACTAGCGGGTCCACAGATACGCAGTATTTT. Residues: CASSATSGSTDTQYF.